The sequence of this TCR beta chain was determined in a study of OX40 agonist ivuxolimab in advanced cancers. This clone was detected once. Method: immunoSEQ multiplex PCR; TCRdb's copy keeps in-frame clones and lacks some. Of tens of thousands of clones listed, under 85% are singletons. V lost 6 bases, J lost 2 bases, and 11 bases lay in between. The CDR3 sequence is 13 residues long. From germline, CDR1 is SGHRS and CDR2 YFSETQ. Patients were ruled out by autoimmune disease history or systemic immunosuppression. The receptor's source is an adult with an advanced solid tumor such as melanoma, head and neck, liver or kidney cancer. Material: CD4+ or CD8+ T cells sorted from blood, obtained in a trial of the OX40 agonist ivuxolimab. This rearrangement joins TRBV5-1 to TRBJ2-5; D unclear. CDR3 DNA: TGCGCCAGCAAGGCACGGCCACAAGAGACCCAGTACTTC. It is translated as CASKARPQETQYF.